Below are 21 T cell receptor beta chains sequenced from a single sample in a study of cytomegalovirus exposure and HLA in healthy donors. The PCR made use of 60 Vbeta and 13 Jbeta primers. Only in-frame clones appear in the TCRdb table, and some are missing; sequencing was by immunoSEQ multiplex PCR. Of 90,000 to 140,000 clones in the sample, 70% to 80% are singletons; the top ten hold roughly 1.9%. Sequenced sample: PBMCs. Receptors originate from a man aged 25 to 45 in good health and CMV-seronegative.

CDR3 sequence reads: CASSSVDRNQPQHF. As DNA, the CDR3 is TGTGCCAGCAGTTCCGTGGACAGGAATCAGCCCCAGCATTTT. The rearrangement joins TRBV2 to TRBJ1-5, with 7 bases aligning to TRBD1. From germline, CDR1 is SNHLY and CDR2 FYNNEI. The CDR3 totals 14 residues. V shed 5 bases, J shed 4 bases, and the junction held 5 bases outside the gene matches. Full variable domain (remainder filled in from reference TRBV2 and TRBJ1-5): EPEVTQTPSHQVTQMGQEVILRCVPISNHLYFYWYRQILGQKVEFLVSFYNNEISEKSEIFDDQFSVERPDGSNFTLKIRSTKLEDSAMYFCASSSVDRNQPQHFGDGTRLSIL.

The chain has TRBV5-1 and TRBJ1-2; 10 bases agree with TRBD1. Trimming took 0 bases from V and 4 from J; bases not matched to a gene: 6. Germline CDR1 and CDR2: SGHRS and YFSETQ. The CDR3 is made up of 16 amino acids. The DNA for the CDR3 is TGCGCCAGCAGCTTGGGGACAGGGGGGGACCTCTATGGCTACACCTTC. It yields the protein CASSLGTGGDLYGYTF.

CDR3 nucleotide sequence: TGTGCCAGCAGCTTAGATGCCGGGGGCTACGAGCAGTACTTC. It encodes CASSLDAGGYEQYF. This rearrangement joins TRBV7-2 to TRBJ2-7, with D maybe TRBD2 (6 bases). Germline lookup yields CDR1 SGHTA and CDR2 FQGNSA. The CDR3 runs 14 residues. V dropped 1 base and J dropped 3 bases, with 10 bases sitting between them.

The gene calls are TRBV4-2 and TRBJ1-1, with D possibly being TRBD1 (6 bases). Germline V gene sequence: CDR1 LGHNA, CDR2 YNFKEQ. V shed 6 bases and J shed 2 bases, with 19 bases lying between them. The CDR3 has 16 residues. CDR3 loop: CASRDLGRGGNTEAFF. The CDR3 nucleotides read TGTGCCAGCAGGGACCTAGGGCGGGGGGGCAACACTGAAGCTTTCTTT.

This clone came up a few times. This rearrangement joins TRBV5-6 to TRBJ2-1; 8 nucleotides agree with TRBD2. Germline V gives CDR1 SGHDT, CDR2 YYEEEE. The CDR3 is 15 residues long. Germline trimming cut 4 bases from V and 0 bases from J; bases unmatched to any gene: 3. The CDR3 loop is CASSGGTSSYNEQFF. CDR3 bases: TGTGCCAGCAGCGGAGGGACTAGCTCCTACAATGAGCAGTTCTTC.

The CDR3 DNA reads as TGTGCCAGCAGCCGGTGGGGAGGAACCGGGGAGCTGTTTTTT. As protein: CASSRWGGTGELFF. The chain joins TRBV5-4 to TRBJ2-2; the D gene is possibly TRBD2 (6 bases). CDR1 SGHNT and CDR2 YYREEE come from the germline V gene (reference sequence). This CDR3 is built from 14 residues. Between the trimmed V and J ends, which lost 4 bases and 5 bases, there was a span of 12 bases.

This clone showed up just a few times. This rearrangement joins TRBV6-5 to TRBJ1-1, with a tentative D call TRBD1 (6 bases). From germline, CDR1 is MNHEY and CDR2 SVGAGI. V dropped 6 bases and J dropped 4 bases, with 12 bases sitting between them. The CDR3 sequence is 13 residues long. The CDR3 nucleotides read TGTGCCAGCAGCCCCGGACAGTCCACTGAAGCTTTCTTT. Its protein product is CASSPGQSTEAFF.

The chain has TRBV28 and TRBJ2-1; 11 bases align to TRBD2. This CDR3 is built from 16 residues. The germline gives CDR1 MDHEN, CDR2 SYDVKM. The ends lost 1 base at V and 8 bases at J; junction bases unmatched: 7. The CDR3 DNA sequence: TGTGCCAGCAGTTTATCAACTAGCGGGAGTTTCGATGAGCAGTTCTTC. Amino acid sequence: CASSLSTSGSFDEQFF.

This clone was observed once. This chain links TRBV30 with TRBJ2-5, with D tentatively TRBD2 (6 bases). CDR3 length: 14 amino acids. Germline V gene data show CDR1 as GTSNPN and CDR2 as SVGIG (reference sequence). Between the trimmed V and J ends, which lost 1 base and 8 bases, there was a span of 17 bases. The CDR3 sequence: CAWSGVGLANTQYF. The CDR3 DNA follows: TGTGCCTGGAGTGGAGTAGGGCTAGCGAACACCCAGTACTTC.

This chain links TRBV5-1 with TRBJ1-4; TRBD1 might be the D (6 bases). Germline CDR1 is SGHRS and CDR2 is YFSETQ. This CDR3 has 15 residues. The V and J ends lost 2 bases and 4 bases respectively, with 12 bases between them. CDR3 residues: CASSFLDSRNEKLFF. Written as DNA, the CDR3 is TGCGCCAGCAGCTTCCTGGACAGCCGTAATGAAAAACTGTTTTTT.

J is TRBJ2-1 and V is TRBV16, with 7 bases that match TRBD1. CDR1 is KGHSY, CDR2 FQNENV, per germline. The junction had 11 bases not matched to a gene; V was cut back by 4 bases and J by 5 bases. The CDR3 totals 16 residues. The DNA for the CDR3 is TGTGCCAGCAGCCCCTACGACAGGGTTCTGCACAATGAGCAGTTCTTC. Amino acids: CASSPYDRVLHNEQFF. The variable domain in full, with the rest retrieved from reference TRBV16 and TRBJ2-1, is GEEVAQTPKHLVRGEGQKAKLYCAPIKGHSYVFWYQQVLKNEFKFLISFQNENVFDETGMPKERFSAKCLPNSPCSLEIQATKLEDSAVYFCASSPYDRVLHNEQFFGPGTRLTVL.

The gene calls are TRBV9 and TRBJ2-7, with D possibly being TRBD2 (5 bases). Germline V gene lookup returns CDR1 SGDLS and CDR2 YYNGEE. This CDR3 comprises 13 residues. The V and J ends lost 4 bases and 5 bases respectively, with 13 bases between them. CDR3 region: CASSPMAGNEQYF. Here the CDR3 DNA reads TGTGCCAGCAGCCCGATGGCCGGGAACGAGCAGTACTTC.

The chain is built from TRBV6-1 and TRBJ2-3, with a possible D match to TRBD1 (5 bases). The CDR3 has 14 residues. CDR1 is MNHNS, CDR2 SASEGT, per germline. V lost 4 bases and J 0 bases, leaving 8 bases between the germline ends. Here the CDR3 reads CASSVGVSTDTQYF. In DNA, the CDR3 is TGTGCCAGCAGTGTAGGGGTTAGCACAGATACGCAGTATTTT.

The J gene is TRBJ2-5, the V gene TRBV5-1; TRBD1 matches at 8 bases. With V trimmed by 0 bases and J by 3 bases, 10 bases remained unmatched. The CDR3 is made up of 17 amino acids. CDR1 SGHRS and CDR2 YFSETQ come from the germline V gene. The CDR3 region has the DNA TGCGCCAGCAGCTTGGAGGGCCGGACAGGGCCGGAAGAGACCCAGTACTTC. This gives the protein CASSLEGRTGPEETQYF.

This chain connects TRBV30 to TRBJ1-5; D is unresolved. The length of the CDR3 is 14 residues. Germline V gene data show CDR1 as GTSNPN and CDR2 as SVGIG (reference sequence). The V and J ends lost 3 bases and 0 bases respectively, with 9 bases between them. In DNA form, the CDR3 reads TGTGCCTGGAGAAGCGCGGGTAGCAATCAGCCCCAGCATTTT. Encoded protein: CAWRSAGSNQPQHF.

The chain recombines TRBV4-1 with TRBJ2-5, with D possibly TRBD1 on 6 matching bases. Matching the DNA end better, TRBJ2-7 makes the J call doubtful. This CDR3 has 15 amino acids. CDR1 is MGHRA and CDR2 is YSYEKL in the germline V gene. The DNA of the CDR3 is TGCGCCAGCAGCCAACTAGCTGGACAGCTCTACGAGCAGTACTTC. Amino acid sequence: CASSQLAGQLYEQYF.

The rearrangement links TRBV5-1 to TRBJ2-7; TRBD2 matches at 9 bases. V lost 0 bases and J lost 2; bases outside the gene matches: 6. Germline V gives CDR1 SGHRS, CDR2 YFSETQ. This CDR3 contains 16 residues. CDR3 sequence (DNA): TGCGCCAGCAGCTTGGAAGCGGGAGGCATTCCCTACGAGCAGTACTTC. Its protein is CASSLEAGGIPYEQYF.

CDR3: CASSEVGTGVNEQYF. The CDR3 coding sequence is TGTGCCAGCAGTGAAGTGGGGACAGGGGTGAACGAGCAGTACTTC. The gene calls are TRBV2 and TRBJ2-7, with 10 bases lining up with TRBD1. The V segment lost 1 base and the J segment 5 bases; nucleotides outside the gene matches: 5. CDR1 is SNHLY, CDR2 FYNNEI, per germline. This CDR3 contains 15 residues.

The chain couples TRBV6-1 to TRBJ1-1; D gene unclear. This CDR3 has 13 amino acids. Between the trimmed V and J ends, which lost 1 base and 7 bases, there was a span of 10 bases. Germline CDR1 is MNHNS and CDR2 is SASEGT. The CDR3 sequence is CASSEVGTGEAFF. CDR3 coding DNA: TGTGCCAGCAGTGAAGTAGGAACGGGTGAAGCTTTCTTT.

This clone was counted a single time. The chain is built from TRBV10-3 and TRBJ1-1; possible D gene TRBD1, 5 bases. The V end lost 10 bases, the J end lost 6 bases, and 18 bases lay between the germline ends. This CDR3 is 13 amino acids long. Germline CDR1 reads ENHRY; CDR2 reads SYGVKD. The DNA for the CDR3 is TGTGCCACACGGGAGGGGCCAGACTCTGAAGCTTTCTTT. Translated: CATREGPDSEAFF.

The chain employs TRBV19 and TRBJ1-1, with TRBD1 matching 7 bases. This CDR3 is built from 14 residues. Germline V gives CDR1 LNHDA, CDR2 SQIVND (reference sequence). With 1 base clipped from V and 6 bases from J, the junction kept 5 bases outside the gene matches. CDR3 protein: CASSIAVQGPEAFF. The CDR3 DNA reads TGTGCCAGTAGTATAGCGGTACAGGGGCCTGAAGCTTTCTTT.